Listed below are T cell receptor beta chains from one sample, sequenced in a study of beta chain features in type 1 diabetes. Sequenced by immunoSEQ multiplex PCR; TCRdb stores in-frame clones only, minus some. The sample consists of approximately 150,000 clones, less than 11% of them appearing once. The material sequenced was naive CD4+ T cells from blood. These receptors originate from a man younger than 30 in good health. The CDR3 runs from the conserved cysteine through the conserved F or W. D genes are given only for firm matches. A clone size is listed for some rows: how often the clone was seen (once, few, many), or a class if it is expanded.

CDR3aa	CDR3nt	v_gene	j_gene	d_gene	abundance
CASSLGGLQYF	TGTGCCAGCAGCTTAGGAGGCCTGCAGTACTTC	TRBV7-3	TRBJ2-7	-	once
CASSAQGARGGYTF	TGTGCCAGCAGCGCGCAGGGGGCTAGGGGTGGCTACACCTTC	TRBV13	TRBJ1-2	TRBD1	many
CASSLARGAENEQYF	TGCGCCAGCAGCTTGGCCAGGGGGGCCGAAAACGAGCAGTACTTC	TRBV5-1	TRBJ2-7	-	-
CASRGLAGGGSTDTQYF	TGTGCCAGCAGAGGGCTAGCGGGGGGAGGGAGCACAGATACGCAGTATTTT	TRBV5-4	TRBJ2-3	TRBD2	-
CASTLGGSKPNEKLFF	TGTGCCAGCACCCTAGGGGGCTCGAAACCCAATGAAAAACTGTTTTTT	TRBV7-2	TRBJ1-4	TRBD1	-
CASSLVGDRGYEQYF	TGTGCCAGCAGCTTAGTAGGCGACAGGGGGTACGAGCAGTACTTC	TRBV7-2	TRBJ2-7	TRBD1	few
CASRTGGLSSYEQYF	TGTGCCAGCAGGACAGGGGGCCTTAGCTCCTACGAGCAGTACTTC	TRBV6-1	TRBJ2-7	TRBD1	-
CASRSRTGFTDTQYF	TGCGCCAGCAGGAGTAGAACAGGGTTTACAGATACGCAGTATTTT	TRBV5-1	TRBJ2-3	-	few
CAMSDGGRPSGANVLTF	TGTGCCATGAGTGATGGAGGCAGGCCATCTGGGGCCAACGTCCTGACTTTC	TRBV10-3	TRBJ2-6	-	-
CSVEDPRRGNEKLFF	TGCAGCGTTGAAGATCCGCGACGGGGAAATGAAAAACTGTTTTTT	TRBV29-1	TRBJ1-4	-	-
CASSIGGQGVSPLHF	TGTGCCAGTAGTATAGGAGGACAGGGGGTCTCACCCCTCCACTTT	TRBV19	TRBJ1-6	TRBD1	-
CASSSIGFQNIQYF	TGTGCCAGCAGCTCAATCGGGTTTCAAAACATTCAGTACTTC	TRBV4-2	TRBJ2-4	-	few
CATSTDRQGIQETQYF	TGTGCCACCAGCACAGATCGACAGGGAATACAAGAGACCCAGTACTTC	TRBV15	TRBJ2-5	TRBD1	few
CASSRPGQGEEKLFF	TGTGCCAGCTCACGGCCTGGACAGGGGGAAGAAAAACTGTTTTTT	TRBV18	TRBJ1-4	TRBD1	-
CASSLRLTGGSDEQFF	TGCGCCAGCAGCTTGCGGCTGACAGGGGGTTCCGATGAGCAGTTCTTC	TRBV5-1	TRBJ2-1	TRBD1	-
CAISGVGDEQFF	TGTGCCATTAGCGGGGTCGGCGATGAGCAGTTCTTC	TRBV6-6	TRBJ2-1	TRBD2	few
CASSPHPGQGARSGANVLTF	TGTGCCAGCAGCCCGCACCCGGGACAGGGGGCGCGGTCTGGGGCCAACGTCCTGACTTTC	TRBV5-5	TRBJ2-6	TRBD1	-
CSVAREAGELFF	TGCAGCGTAGCTCGCGAGGCCGGGGAGCTGTTTTTT	TRBV29-1	TRBJ2-2	-	few
CASSLEGVAPDF	TGTGCCAGCAGCTTAGAGGGGGTCGCCCCTGATTTT	TRBV7-9	TRBJ1-3	-	few
CASSLADRMNTEAFF	TGTGCCAGCAGCTTAGCGGACAGGATGAACACTGAAGCTTTCTTT	TRBV7-9	TRBJ1-1	TRBD1	-
CASSFQGAETQYF	TGTGCCAGCAGCTTTCAGGGGGCTGAGACCCAGTACTTC	TRBV7-2	TRBJ2-5	TRBD1	-
CASRDRGTGELFF	TGTGCCAGCAGAGACAGGGGGACCGGGGAGCTGTTTTTT	TRBV28	TRBJ2-2	TRBD1	few
CASGLLRGVQETQYF	TGTGCCAGCGGCCTTTTGCGGGGGGTCCAAGAGACCCAGTACTTC	TRBV7-3	TRBJ2-5	TRBD2	few
CASSLGLAVQETQYF	TGTGCCAGCAGCTTAGGACTAGCGGTACAAGAGACCCAGTACTTC	TRBV11-2	TRBJ2-5	TRBD2	-
CASSSPWTSGQETQYF	TGTGCCAGCAGTTCACCATGGACTAGCGGACAAGAGACCCAGTACTTC	TRBV28	TRBJ2-5	TRBD2	-
CASSQIWTTNTGELFF	TGTGCCAGCAGCCAGATCTGGACAACGAACACCGGGGAGCTGTTTTTT	TRBV14	TRBJ2-2	-	-
CASSSDRSKNIQYF	TGTGCCAGCAGCTCCGACAGGTCCAAAAACATTCAGTACTTC	TRBV11-2	TRBJ2-4	-	few
CSVGTGNTEAFF	TGCAGCGTAGGGACAGGGAACACTGAAGCTTTCTTT	TRBV29-1	TRBJ1-1	TRBD1	many
CASSLVGRGTDTQYF	TGTGCCAGCAGCTTAGTAGGCAGGGGCACAGATACGCAGTATTTT	TRBV11-3	TRBJ2-3	-	few
CSVEEEGDRAYGYTF	TGCAGCGTTGAAGAAGAAGGGGACAGGGCCTATGGCTACACCTTC	TRBV29-1	TRBJ1-2	TRBD1	-
CASSAPPPAEAFF	TGCGCCAGCAGTGCCCCCCCTCCCGCTGAAGCTTTCTTT	TRBV10-1	TRBJ1-1	-	-
CASSLTSGNSYEQYF	TGTGCCAGCAGCTTAACTAGCGGTAACTCCTACGAGCAGTACTTC	TRBV5-5	TRBJ2-7	TRBD2	-
CAWMGRDYNSPLHF	TGTGCCTGGATGGGGCGAGATTATAATTCACCCCTCCACTTT	TRBV30	TRBJ1-6	-	-
CASSEAGVTYEQYF	TGTGCCAGCAGCGAAGCGGGGGTTACCTACGAGCAGTACTTC	TRBV9	TRBJ2-7	TRBD2	few
CASSLGVGENEQYF	TGTGCCAGCAGCTTAGGTGTTGGAGAGAACGAGCAGTACTTC	TRBV7-2	TRBJ2-7	-	-
CASSQRDRGCPYEQYF	TGCGCCAGCAGTCAACGGGACAGGGGGTGCCCCTACGAGCAGTACTTC	TRBV23-1	TRBJ2-7	TRBD1	many
CASSSPAGSSYEQYF	TGTGCCAGCAGTTCCCCCGCAGGAAGCTCCTACGAGCAGTACTTC	TRBV28	TRBJ2-7	-	few
CASSPHEGQGTLGYF	TGTGCCAGCAGCCCCCATGAGGGACAGGGGACCCTGGGGTACTTC	TRBV21-1	TRBJ2-7	-	many
CASSSPRDFRNEQFF	TGTGCCAGCAGCTCTCCCAGGGATTTCAGGAATGAGCAGTTCTTC	TRBV7-9	TRBJ2-1	-	-
CASRVGGSIPDEQYF	TGTGCCAGCAGAGTTGGTGGCAGTATTCCTGACGAGCAGTACTTC	TRBV6-1	TRBJ2-7	-	-
CASSDSRNTEAFF	TGTGCCAGCAGCGACAGCAGGAACACTGAAGCTTTCTTT	TRBV9	TRBJ1-1	-	-
CASSPPENQPQHF	TGTGCCAGCTCACCACCGGAGAATCAGCCCCAGCATTTT	TRBV18	TRBJ1-5	-	-
CASSRQGARTGELFF	TGTGCCAGCAGTCGACAGGGGGCAAGGACCGGGGAGCTGTTTTTT	TRBV2	TRBJ2-2	TRBD1	-
CASSPGTGVNEQFF	TGTGCCAGCTCACCCGGGACAGGGGTCAATGAGCAGTTCTTC	TRBV18	TRBJ2-1	TRBD1	many
CAISSAGGNTGELFF	TGTGCCATCAGTTCTGCGGGGGGTAACACCGGGGAGCTGTTTTTT	TRBV10-3	TRBJ2-2	TRBD2	-
CASSSSRRGGRNEQFF	TGTGCCAGCAGTTCGAGCCGACGGGGGGGCCGGAATGAGCAGTTCTTC	TRBV28	TRBJ2-1	TRBD2	few
CASSVGGILGDTVNSPLHF	TGTGCCAGCAGCGTAGGGGGGATTCTTGGGGACACCGTCAATTCACCCCTCCACTTT	TRBV9	TRBJ1-6	-	few
CASSQLYSGNTIYF	TGTGCCAGCAGCCAACTGTACTCTGGAAACACCATATATTTT	TRBV14	TRBJ1-3	-	-
CASSLPGSSYEQYF	TGCGCCAGCAGCTTACCAGGAAGCTCCTACGAGCAGTACTTC	TRBV5-1	TRBJ2-7	-	many